The 24 T cell receptor beta chains listed next were all sequenced from one sample in a study of cytomegalovirus exposure and HLA in healthy donors. The PCR contained 60 Vbeta and 13 Jbeta primers. Only in-frame clones appear in the TCRdb table, and some are missing; sequencing was by immunoSEQ multiplex PCR. The sample records over 100,000 clones, roughly 80% being singletons. The sample taken for sequencing was PBMCs. The receptors were sampled from a man in his thirties or forties in good health and CMV-seropositive.

This clone came up once. This chain links TRBV6-4 with TRBJ2-1; possible D gene TRBD1, 5 bases. The CDR3 is 14 amino acids. In germline, CDR1 is MRHNA, CDR2 SNTAGT. Trimming pared 3 bases from V and 1 base from J, leaving 7 bases between. CDR3 protein: CASSESGSYNEQFF. CDR3 in DNA: TGTGCCAGCAGTGAGTCAGGGTCCTACAATGAGCAGTTCTTC.

The J gene is TRBJ2-1, the V gene TRBV20-1; 9 bases agree with TRBD2. The germline V gene encodes CDR1 DFQATT and CDR2 SNEGSKA (reference sequence). This CDR3 spans 11 amino acids. V gave up 8 bases and J gave up 8 bases; unmatched junction bases: 4. The CDR3 protein is CSSGRRHEQFF. The CDR3 coding sequence is TGCAGTAGCGGGAGGAGGCATGAGCAGTTCTTC.

The V call is TRBV10-1, the J call TRBJ1-5, with D uncertain. The CDR3 is 16 residues long. Trimming removed 0 bases from V and 0 bases from J, with 9 bases in between. Germline CDR1 is WNHNN and CDR2 is SYGVQD (reference sequence). The CDR3 sequence is CASSESPDPSNQPQHF. As DNA, the CDR3 is TGCGCCAGCAGTGAGTCGCCAGATCCTAGCAATCAGCCCCAGCATTTT.

The chain couples TRBV10-1 to TRBJ2-7; D might be TRBD2 (5 bases). The germline CDR1 and CDR2 sequences are WNHNN and SYGVQD (reference sequence). This CDR3 region has 16 residues. The V and J ends lost 2 bases and 3 bases respectively, with 17 bases between them. The CDR3 here is CASSETLGSGIYEQYF. The CDR3 coding sequence is TGCGCCAGCAGTGAGACCTTGGGATCGGGGATCTACGAGCAGTACTTC.

The chain couples TRBV9 to TRBJ1-6; D unclear. Trimming took 5 bases from V and 0 from J, leaving 6 bases between them. Germline CDR1 reads SGDLS; CDR2 reads YYNGEE. The CDR3 sequence is 14 residues long. CDR3 bases: TGTGCCAGCAGTCAGGCCTCCTATAATTCACCCCTCCACTTT. It is translated as CASSQASYNSPLHF.

The chain carries TRBV5-1 and TRBJ1-2; possible D gene TRBD1, 6 bases. This CDR3 is built from 14 residues. The germline V gene encodes CDR1 SGHRS and CDR2 YFSETQ. Deletions cut 4 bases from V and 4 bases from J, with 14 bases between. The CDR3 reads CASSRDTDGYGYTF. The DNA for the CDR3 is TGCGCCAGCAGCCGGGACACGGATGGCTATGGCTACACCTTC.

V gene TRBV6-1 combines with J gene TRBJ1-1; D may be TRBD1 (5 bases). The germline CDR1 and CDR2 sequences are MNHNS and SASEGT. Trimming removed 7 bases from V and 3 bases from J, with 15 bases in between. CDR3 length equals 14 residues. This chain's CDR3 is CASTFLDTDTEAFF. The CDR3, as DNA: TGTGCCAGCACTTTCCTGGACACGGACACTGAAGCTTTCTTT.

V and J are TRBV5-1 and TRBJ1-1; 9 nucleotides agree with TRBD1. The V and J ends lost 0 bases and 5 bases, in that order; junction bases with no gene match: 8. The CDR3 is 16 amino acids. Germline assignment: CDR1 SGHRS and CDR2 YFSETQ. The CDR3 loop is CASSLGYGTGRTEAFF. The CDR3 DNA sequence: TGCGCCAGCAGCTTGGGGTACGGGACAGGGAGGACTGAAGCTTTCTTT.

A note on this clone: At one end the junction does not follow the germline gene, possibly because of a read error. For the CDR3, the DNA is TGTGCCGGCTCACCATCGAAGGACGGAGGGGAGACCCAGTACTTC. Translation: CAGSPSKDGGETQYF. The chain links TRBV18 to TRBJ2-5; perhaps TRBD2 as D (6 bases). Germline values: CDR1 KGHSH, CDR2 LQKENI. This CDR3 comprises 15 residues.

The V gene is TRBV6-6, the J gene TRBJ2-1, with TRBD1 identical over 7 bases. The CDR3 length is 14 residues. Germline V gene data show CDR1 as MNHNY and CDR2 as SVGAGI (reference sequence). Trimming cost V 2 bases and J 8 bases; bases outside gene matches: 6. The CDR3: CASSYRGGTDEQFF. The CDR3 DNA reads TGTGCCAGCAGTTACAGAGGGGGCACGGATGAGCAGTTCTTC.

The rearrangement uses TRBV5-1 and TRBJ2-3; a possible D gene is TRBD2 (7 bases). In germline, CDR1 is SGHRS, CDR2 YFSETQ. The ends were cut back, 0 bases at V and 1 base at J, with 12 bases in the middle. This CDR3 has 16 residues. Written as DNA, the CDR3 is TGCGCCAGCAGCTTGGCCGGGGGGCCGCGCACAGATACGCAGTATTTT. Its protein product is CASSLAGGPRTDTQYF.

V is TRBV7-8 and J is TRBJ2-2; D is uncertain. V was pared by 11 bases and J by 0 bases, with 10 bases between. CDR3 length: 13 amino acids. The germline V gene encodes CDR1 SGHVS and CDR2 FQNEAQ. The CDR3 DNA sequence: TGTGCCTGTTTTGGCACGAACACCGGGGAGCTGTTTTTT. Translating it yields CACFGTNTGELFF.

This sequence joins TRBV5-4 and TRBJ2-2; 7 nucleotides line up with TRBD1. Germline-derived CDR1 and CDR2 are SGHNT and YYREEE (reference sequence). The junction had 6 bases not matched to a gene; V was cut back by 9 bases and J by 1 base. The CDR3 is 14 amino acids. The CDR3 protein is CAMDTGVNTGELFF. The CDR3 nucleotides read TGTGCCATGGACACAGGGGTGAACACCGGGGAGCTGTTTTTT.

This chain uses TRBV19 with TRBJ1-4; a weak D match, TRBD1 (6 bases). Germline assignment: CDR1 LNHDA and CDR2 SQIVND (reference sequence). The V end lost 8 bases, the J end lost 7 bases, and 17 bases lay between the germline ends. The length of the CDR3 is 14 residues. The CDR3, as DNA: TGTGCCAGTCTTGGGGGCCGTGGGCTTGAAAAACTGTTTTTT. It specifies CASLGGRGLEKLFF.

This clone has just one count. The J gene is TRBJ1-2, the V gene TRBV6-5; D perhaps matches TRBD1 (5 bases). V shed 5 bases and J shed 8 bases, with 15 bases lying between them. The CDR3 covers 13 residues. Germline values: CDR1 MNHEY, CDR2 SVGAGI. The CDR3, as DNA: TGTGCCAGCAGTGAGTTGCAGGGTTACGGCTACACCTTC. As protein: CASSELQGYGYTF.

The rearrangement links TRBV5-1 to TRBJ2-2; D is uncertain. Germline V lookup: CDR1 SGHRS, CDR2 YFSETQ. CDR3 size: 12 residues. V lost 6 bases to trimming and J lost 4 bases, with 7 bases between them. DNA for the CDR3: TGCGCCAGCAAAAGCTTCACCGGGGAGCTGTTTTTT. Protein sequence: CASKSFTGELFF.

The chain links TRBV5-6 to TRBJ2-6, with 10 bases that match TRBD2. Germline lookup yields CDR1 SGHDT and CDR2 YYEEEE. This CDR3 has 17 amino acids. V shed 1 base and J 0 bases; nucleotides not matched to a gene: 1. The CDR3 DNA reads TGTGCCAGCAGCTTGCCTAGCGGGGGCTCTGGGGCCAACGTCCTGACTTTC. Protein: CASSLPSGGSGANVLTF. Variable domain in full (rest from reference TRBV5-6 and TRBJ2-6): DAGVTQSPTHLIKTRGQQVTLRCSPKSGHDTVSWYQQALGQGPQFIFQYYEEEERQRGNFPDRFSGHQFPNYSSELNVNALLLGDSALYLCASSLPSGGSGANVLTFGAGSRLTVL.

This chain links TRBV10-3 with TRBJ2-1; D may be TRBD1 (6 bases). The CDR3 sequence is 14 residues long. Germline V lookup: CDR1 ENHRY, CDR2 SYGVKD. V was pared by 5 bases and J by 0 bases, with 8 bases between. The CDR3 here is CAISRDNSYNEQFF. CDR3 nucleotides: TGTGCCATCAGTCGGGACAACTCCTACAATGAGCAGTTCTTC.

This rearrangement joins TRBV4-1 to TRBJ1-2, with D maybe TRBD1 (5 bases). The CDR3 extends over 14 amino acids. Germline values: CDR1 MGHRA, CDR2 YSYEKL. The V gene lost 0 bases and the J gene lost 7 bases, with 12 bases spanning the gap. The chain's CDR3 is CASSQEWAGRGYTF. CDR3 bases: TGCGCCAGCAGCCAAGAGTGGGCAGGGCGTGGCTACACCTTC.

The chain carries TRBV5-1 and TRBJ2-1, with D unclear. Germline loops: CDR1 SGHRS, CDR2 YFSETQ. V shed 5 bases and J shed 2 bases, with 8 bases lying between them. This CDR3 contains 13 residues. In nucleotides, the CDR3 is TGCGCCAGCAGGTTGCTAACCTACAATGAGCAGTTCTTC. It encodes CASRLLTYNEQFF.

J is TRBJ2-7 and V is TRBV7-3; tentative D call: TRBD1 (6 bases). This CDR3 spans 14 amino acids. Germline values: CDR1 SGHTA, CDR2 FQGTGA. Trimming took off 6 bases at V and 0 bases at J, with 12 bases between the two ends. CDR3 coding DNA: TGTGCCAGCAGGAAATACAGGGACTCCTACGAGCAGTACTTC. Protein product: CASRKYRDSYEQYF.

The V call is TRBV12-5, the J call TRBJ2-5; D unclear. The CDR3 runs 16 residues. V shed 4 bases and J shed 0 bases, with 15 bases lying between them. Germline values: CDR1 LGHNT, CDR2 FRNRAP. The CDR3 bases are TGTGCTAGTGGTTCCCTAGGAAGGCTGTACCAAGAGACCCAGTACTTC. Translation gives CASGSLGRLYQETQYF.

This chain joins TRBV29-1 and TRBJ2-1, with 9 bases aligning to TRBD2. This CDR3 has 14 amino acids. Germline CDR1 reads SQVTM; CDR2 reads ANQGSEA. The V gene end was trimmed by 8 bases and the J gene end by 3 bases; junction bases not matched to a gene: 8. This CDR3 reads CSFVAGDIYNEQFF. The DNA of the CDR3 is TGCAGCTTCGTAGCGGGAGATATCTACAATGAGCAGTTCTTC.

The chain uses TRBV30 and TRBJ1-1; 8 nucleotides line up with TRBD1. The CDR3 runs to 12 residues. Germline CDR1 reads GTSNPN; CDR2 reads SVGIG (reference sequence). Losses at the gene ends were 5 bases for V and 6 bases for J; bases not matched to a gene: 5. The CDR3: CAWGQGFAEAFF. CDR3 in DNA: TGTGCCTGGGGACAGGGTTTCGCTGAAGCTTTCTTT.